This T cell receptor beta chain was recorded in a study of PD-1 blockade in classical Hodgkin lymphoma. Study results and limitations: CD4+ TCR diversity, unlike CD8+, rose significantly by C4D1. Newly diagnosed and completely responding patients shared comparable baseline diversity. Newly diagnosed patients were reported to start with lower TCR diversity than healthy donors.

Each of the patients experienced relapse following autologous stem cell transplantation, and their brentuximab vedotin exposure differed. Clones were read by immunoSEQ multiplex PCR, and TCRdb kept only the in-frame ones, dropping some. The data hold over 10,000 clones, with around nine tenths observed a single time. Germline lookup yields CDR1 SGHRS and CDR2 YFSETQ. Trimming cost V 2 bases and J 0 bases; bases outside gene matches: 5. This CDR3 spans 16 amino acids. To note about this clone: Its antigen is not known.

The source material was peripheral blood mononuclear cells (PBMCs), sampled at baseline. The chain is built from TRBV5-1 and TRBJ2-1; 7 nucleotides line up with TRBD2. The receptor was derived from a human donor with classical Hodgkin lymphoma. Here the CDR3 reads CASSLRSGGSYNEQFF. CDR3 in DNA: TGCGCCAGCAGCTTAAGGTCGGGGGGCTCCTACAATGAGCAGTTCTTC.